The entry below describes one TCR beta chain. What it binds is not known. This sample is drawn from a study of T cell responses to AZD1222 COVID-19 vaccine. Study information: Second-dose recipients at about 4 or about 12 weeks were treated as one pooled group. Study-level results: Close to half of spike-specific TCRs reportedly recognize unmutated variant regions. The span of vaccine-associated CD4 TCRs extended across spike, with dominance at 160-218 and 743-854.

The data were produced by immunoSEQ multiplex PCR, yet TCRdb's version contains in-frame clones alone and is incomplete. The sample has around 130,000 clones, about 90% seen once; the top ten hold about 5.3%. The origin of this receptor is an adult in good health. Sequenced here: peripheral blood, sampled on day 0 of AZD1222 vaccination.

The CDR3 sequence is CASSALGNSRGNQPQHF. The CDR3 nucleotides read TGTGCCAGTAGCGCCCTAGGGAATTCCAGGGGCAATCAGCCCCAGCATTTT. This chain connects TRBV19 to TRBJ1-5; D might be TRBD1 (5 bases). The CDR3 is 17 residues long. Trimming stripped 6 bases from V and 2 bases from J, with 20 bases between. Germline V lookup: CDR1 LNHDA, CDR2 SQIVND (reference sequence).